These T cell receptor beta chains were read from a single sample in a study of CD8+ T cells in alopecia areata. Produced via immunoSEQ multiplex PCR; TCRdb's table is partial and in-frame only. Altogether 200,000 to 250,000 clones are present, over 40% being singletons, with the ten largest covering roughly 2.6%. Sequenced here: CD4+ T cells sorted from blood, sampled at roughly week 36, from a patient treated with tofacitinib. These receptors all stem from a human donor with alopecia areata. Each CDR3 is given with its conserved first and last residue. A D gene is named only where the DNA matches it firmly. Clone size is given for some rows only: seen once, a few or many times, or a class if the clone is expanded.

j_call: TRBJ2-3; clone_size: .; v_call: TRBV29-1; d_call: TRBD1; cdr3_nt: TGCAGCGTTACAGGGGGCACAGCGGATACGCAGTATTTT; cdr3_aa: CSVTGGTADTQYF
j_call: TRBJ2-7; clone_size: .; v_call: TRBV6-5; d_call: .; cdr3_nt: TGTGCCAGCAGTTCCCCAGGAAGGCTCTCCTACGAGCAGTACTTC; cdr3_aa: CASSSPGRLSYEQYF
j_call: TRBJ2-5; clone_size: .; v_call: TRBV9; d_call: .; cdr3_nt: TGTGCCAGCAGCGTAGGGAGTGGACAGCCCCAAGAGACCCAGTACTTC; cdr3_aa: CASSVGSGQPQETQYF
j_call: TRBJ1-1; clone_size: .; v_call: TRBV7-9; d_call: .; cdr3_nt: TGTGCCAGCAGCTTTAATTCCGGGGGACACCGTCGCACTGAAGCTTTCTTT; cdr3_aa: CASSFNSGGHRRTEAFF
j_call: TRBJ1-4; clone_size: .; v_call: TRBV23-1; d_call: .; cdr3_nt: TGCGCCAGCAGTCAATTACCCCCCGGTGAGCGACTGTTTTTT; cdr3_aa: CASSQLPPGERLFF
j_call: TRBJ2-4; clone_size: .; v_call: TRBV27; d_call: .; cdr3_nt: TGTGCCAGCATCCCCTCGGGCGCGGGCTTAGCCAAAAACATTCAGTACTTC; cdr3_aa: CASIPSGAGLAKNIQYF
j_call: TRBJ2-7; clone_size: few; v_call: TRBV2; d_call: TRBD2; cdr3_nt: TGTGCCAGCACGGGGATTACGCTAGCGGGAGCTCTCGAGCAGTACTTC; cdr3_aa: CASTGITLAGALEQYF
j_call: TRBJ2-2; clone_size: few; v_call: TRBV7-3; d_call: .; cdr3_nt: TGTGCCAGCAGCCCGGGGTCTGGGGAGCTGTTTTTT; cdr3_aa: CASSPGSGELFF
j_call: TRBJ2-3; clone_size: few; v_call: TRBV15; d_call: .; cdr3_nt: TGTGCCACCAGCACCGGGGTGGGGGATACGCAGTATTTT; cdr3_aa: CATSTGVGDTQYF
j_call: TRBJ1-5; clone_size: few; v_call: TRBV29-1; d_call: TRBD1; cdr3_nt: TGCAGCGTACAAGGGACAGGCAATCAGCCCCAGCATTTT; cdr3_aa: CSVQGTGNQPQHF
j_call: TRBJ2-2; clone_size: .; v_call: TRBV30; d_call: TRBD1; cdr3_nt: TGTGCCTGGAGCCAACCCCCGACAGGGAGTAAGGCCGGGGAGCTGTTTTTT; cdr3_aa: CAWSQPPTGSKAGELFF
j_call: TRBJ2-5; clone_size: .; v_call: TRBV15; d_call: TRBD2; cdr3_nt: TGTGCCACCAGCAGAGAACCTAGCGGGACGGAGACCCAGTACTTC; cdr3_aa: CATSREPSGTETQYF
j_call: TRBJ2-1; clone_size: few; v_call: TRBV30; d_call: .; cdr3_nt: TGTGCCTGGACCCATACGAGCTCCTACAATGAGCAGTTCTTC; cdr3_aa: CAWTHTSSYNEQFF
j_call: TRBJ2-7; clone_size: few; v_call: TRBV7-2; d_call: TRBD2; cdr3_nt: TGTGCCAGCAGCTTAATAGTAGCGGGGTACTACGAGCAGTACTTC; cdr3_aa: CASSLIVAGYYEQYF
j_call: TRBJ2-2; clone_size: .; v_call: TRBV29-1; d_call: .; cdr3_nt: TGCAGCGCCCGTCCGGGCGGGAACACCGGGGAGCTGTTTTTT; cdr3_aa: CSARPGGNTGELFF
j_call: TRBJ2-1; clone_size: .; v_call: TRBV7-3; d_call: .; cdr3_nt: TGTGCCAGCAGCGAGCGGGTCAGCTCCTACAATGAGCAGTTCTTC; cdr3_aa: CASSERVSSYNEQFF
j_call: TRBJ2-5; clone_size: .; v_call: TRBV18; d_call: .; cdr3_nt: TGTGCCAGCTCACCTTCACTTGGGACCCAGTACTTC; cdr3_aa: CASSPSLGTQYF
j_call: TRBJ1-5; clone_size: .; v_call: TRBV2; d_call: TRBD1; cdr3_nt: TGTGCCAGCAGGGACAGGGTGAGCAATCAGCCCCAGCATTTT; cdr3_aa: CASRDRVSNQPQHF
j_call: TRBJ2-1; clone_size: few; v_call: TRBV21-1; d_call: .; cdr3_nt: TGTGCCAGCAGCTCAGGGGGCTGGGATGAGCAGTTCTTC; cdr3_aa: CASSSGGWDEQFF
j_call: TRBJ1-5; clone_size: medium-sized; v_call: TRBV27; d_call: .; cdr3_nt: TGTGCCAGCAGTCCTCACCGGGGCAATCAGCCCCAGCATTTT; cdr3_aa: CASSPHRGNQPQHF
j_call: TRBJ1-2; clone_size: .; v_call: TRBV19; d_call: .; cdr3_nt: TGTGCTTCAAGGGGCAACTATGGCTACACCTTC; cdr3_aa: CASRGNYGYTF
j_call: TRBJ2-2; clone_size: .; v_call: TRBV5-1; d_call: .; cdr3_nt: TGCGCCAGCAGCTTGGGTCACACCGGGGAGCTGTTTTTT; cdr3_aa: CASSLGHTGELFF
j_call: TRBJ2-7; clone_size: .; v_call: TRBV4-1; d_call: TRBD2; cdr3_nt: TGCGCCAGCAGCCAAGAACGGACTAGCGGGAGCTCCTACGAGCAGTACTTC; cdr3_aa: CASSQERTSGSSYEQYF
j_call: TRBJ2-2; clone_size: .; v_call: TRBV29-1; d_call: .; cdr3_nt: TGCAGCGTTGAAGATGGCCCGTCGGCCGGGGAGCTGTTTTTT; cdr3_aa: CSVEDGPSAGELFF
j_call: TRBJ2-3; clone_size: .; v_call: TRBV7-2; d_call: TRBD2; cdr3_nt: TGTGCCAGCAGCTTAGGTCTAGCGGGCCGCGGGGATACGCAGTATTTT; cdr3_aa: CASSLGLAGRGDTQYF
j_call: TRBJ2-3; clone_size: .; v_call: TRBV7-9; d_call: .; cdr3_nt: TGTGCCAGCAGCTTAAGGGAGCGCTACACAGATACGCAGTATTTT; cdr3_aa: CASSLRERYTDTQYF